This T cell receptor (beta chain) emerged from a study of OX40 agonist ivuxolimab in advanced cancers. Study-wide background: Ivuxolimab, which patients received intravenously every 2 weeks, was dosed at 0.01 to 10 mg/kg.

Data came from immunoSEQ multiplex PCR; TCRdb stores just in-frame clones and leaves some out. The data contain more than 60,000 clones, about 85% of them singletons. Study findings and constraints: Normalized T-cell clonal expansion was also low in a subset of nonresponders.

Individuals having autoimmune disease history or systemic immunosuppression were not enrolled. Comments on this clone: Its specificity is not known.

Germline V gives CDR1 SGHDT, CDR2 YYEEEE. CDR3 length: 14 residues. The trim removed 4 bases at V and 6 bases at J, leaving 4 bases unmatched. The chain uses TRBV5-6 and TRBJ1-6, with TRBD1 matching over 7 bases. The material sequenced was CD4+ or CD8+ T cells sorted from blood, taken in a trial of the OX40 agonist ivuxolimab. This TCR was sampled from an adult with an advanced solid tumor such as melanoma, head and neck, liver or kidney cancer. CDR3 in amino acids: CASSEDRSNSPLHF. CDR3 nucleotides: TGTGCCAGCAGCGAGGACAGGTCTAATTCACCCCTCCACTTT.